These T cell receptor beta chains were read from a single sample in a study of cytomegalovirus exposure and HLA in healthy donors. The data were produced by immunoSEQ multiplex PCR, yet TCRdb's version contains in-frame clones alone and is incomplete. The sample carries roughly 120,000 clones, 55% to 65% recorded once. Input material: PBMCs. The receptor set was obtained from a woman in her thirties or forties in good health and CMV-seropositive. Each CDR3 is given with its conserved first and last residue. Fields, in order: V gene, J gene, clone size, D gene, CDR3 protein, CDR3 DNA. The D gene is left open where the match is weak. Clone size is given for some rows only: seen once, a few or many times, or a class if the clone is expanded.

V gene: TRBV15
J gene: TRBJ2-3
clone size: few
D gene: TRBD2
CDR3 protein: CATSRDHGGSSDTQYF
CDR3 DNA: TGTGCCACCAGCAGAGATCATGGCGGGAGCTCCGATACGCAGTATTTT

V gene: TRBV4-3
J gene: TRBJ2-2
clone size: .
D gene: TRBD2
CDR3 protein: CASRIAGDTGELFF
CDR3 DNA: TGCGCCAGCAGGATTGCGGGGGACACCGGGGAGCTGTTTTTT

V gene: TRBV19
J gene: TRBJ2-7
clone size: .
D gene: .
CDR3 protein: CASRPGQTGGQYF
CDR3 DNA: TGTGCCAGTAGACCCGGACAGACCGGAGGGCAGTACTTC

V gene: TRBV15
J gene: TRBJ1-5
clone size: .
D gene: .
CDR3 protein: CATSSGDSNQPQHF
CDR3 DNA: TGTGCCACCAGCAGCGGAGACAGCAATCAGCCCCAGCATTTT

V gene: TRBV6-1
J gene: TRBJ1-2
clone size: .
D gene: .
CDR3 protein: CASSGRERGYGYTF
CDR3 DNA: TGTGCCAGCAGTGGCCGGGAGCGAGGCTATGGCTACACCTTC

V gene: TRBV7-3
J gene: TRBJ2-1
clone size: .
D gene: .
CDR3 protein: CASSSSRNSYNEQFF
CDR3 DNA: TGTGCCAGCAGCTCTAGCAGAAACTCCTACAATGAGCAGTTCTTC

V gene: TRBV27
J gene: TRBJ1-2
clone size: .
D gene: .
CDR3 protein: CASSFQGGSGYTF
CDR3 DNA: TGTGCCAGCAGTTTCCAGGGAGGGTCTGGCTACACCTTC

V gene: TRBV15
J gene: TRBJ2-3
clone size: .
D gene: .
CDR3 protein: CATRPSERTDTQYF
CDR3 DNA: TGTGCCACCAGGCCTTCGGAGCGCACAGATACGCAGTATTTT

V gene: TRBV2
J gene: TRBJ2-7
clone size: .
D gene: .
CDR3 protein: CASSEGLGQGYEQYF
CDR3 DNA: TGTGCCAGCAGTGAAGGTTTAGGGCAGGGTTACGAGCAGTACTTC

V gene: TRBV6-5
J gene: TRBJ1-6
clone size: .
D gene: .
CDR3 protein: CASSYGLAGLNSPLHF
CDR3 DNA: TGTGCCAGCAGTTACGGGTTGGCAGGCCTTAATTCACCCCTCCACTTT

V gene: TRBV11-2
J gene: TRBJ2-7
clone size: .
D gene: TRBD2
CDR3 protein: CASSKGLAGLSPYEQYF
CDR3 DNA: TGTGCCAGCAGCAAGGGACTAGCGGGATTGTCCCCCTACGAGCAGTACTTC

V gene: TRBV2
J gene: TRBJ2-1
clone size: .
D gene: .
CDR3 protein: CASSGQGTPYNEQFF
CDR3 DNA: TGTGCCAGCAGCGGTCAGGGAACTCCCTACAATGAGCAGTTCTTC

V gene: TRBV7-3
J gene: TRBJ2-1
clone size: few
D gene: .
CDR3 protein: CASSPSLTEDYNEQFF
CDR3 DNA: TGTGCCAGCAGCCCGTCATTGACGGAGGATTACAATGAGCAGTTCTTC

V gene: TRBV19
J gene: TRBJ2-2
clone size: .
D gene: TRBD1
CDR3 protein: CASSRQGAPTGELFF
CDR3 DNA: TGTGCCAGTAGTAGACAGGGGGCGCCCACCGGGGAGCTGTTTTTT

V gene: TRBV10-3
J gene: TRBJ2-2
clone size: .
D gene: .
CDR3 protein: CAIRRDSNTGELFF
CDR3 DNA: TGTGCCATCAGGCGGGATTCGAACACCGGGGAGCTGTTTTTT

V gene: TRBV2
J gene: TRBJ2-1
clone size: .
D gene: .
CDR3 protein: CAIRDTEYNEQFF
CDR3 DNA: TGTGCCATCCGGGACACAGAATACAATGAGCAGTTCTTC

V gene: TRBV19
J gene: TRBJ2-1
clone size: .
D gene: .
CDR3 protein: CASEEYNEQFF
CDR3 DNA: TGTGCCAGTGAAGAGTACAATGAGCAGTTCTTC

V gene: TRBV11-1
J gene: TRBJ2-2
clone size: .
D gene: TRBD1
CDR3 protein: CASSMGTGSTGELFF
CDR3 DNA: TGTGCCAGCAGCATGGGGACAGGGAGTACCGGGGAGCTGTTTTTT

V gene: TRBV9
J gene: TRBJ1-3
clone size: .
D gene: TRBD1
CDR3 protein: CASSVGQGGSGNTIYF
CDR3 DNA: TGTGCCAGCAGCGTAGGACAGGGAGGCTCTGGAAACACCATATATTTT

V gene: TRBV6-5
J gene: TRBJ1-2
clone size: .
D gene: TRBD1
CDR3 protein: CASSYNQGARGYTF
CDR3 DNA: TGTGCCAGCAGCTACAATCAGGGGGCACGCGGCTACACCTTC

V gene: TRBV10-3
J gene: TRBJ1-1
clone size: .
D gene: .
CDR3 protein: CAIRRGEVNTEAFF
CDR3 DNA: TGTGCTATCAGGCGGGGGGAAGTGAACACTGAAGCTTTCTTT

V gene: TRBV7-9
J gene: TRBJ2-7
clone size: .
D gene: TRBD2
CDR3 protein: CASSLVGGVSGEQYF
CDR3 DNA: TGTGCCAGCAGCTTAGTCGGGGGGGTGTCCGGCGAGCAGTACTTC

V gene: TRBV19
J gene: TRBJ2-1
clone size: .
D gene: TRBD1
CDR3 protein: CASSIEDRGQFF
CDR3 DNA: TGTGCCAGTAGTATAGAAGACAGGGGGCAGTTCTTC

V gene: TRBV27
J gene: TRBJ2-1
clone size: .
D gene: .
CDR3 protein: CASSPLTKWGKGDEQFF
CDR3 DNA: TGTGCCAGCAGTCCTCTTACGAAATGGGGTAAGGGAGATGAGCAGTTCTTC

V gene: TRBV30
J gene: TRBJ2-7
clone size: .
D gene: TRBD2
CDR3 protein: CAWNLAAPYEQYF
CDR3 DNA: TGTGCCTGGAATCTAGCGGCACCCTACGAGCAGTACTTC

V gene: TRBV4-2
J gene: TRBJ1-4
clone size: .
D gene: .
CDR3 protein: CASSQETDGGNEKLFF
CDR3 DNA: TGTGCCAGCAGCCAAGAAACGGACGGAGGGAATGAAAAACTGTTTTTT

V gene: TRBV5-4
J gene: TRBJ2-7
clone size: .
D gene: .
CDR3 protein: CASSSPSRSSYEQYF
CDR3 DNA: TGTGCCAGCAGCTCCCCTAGTCGGAGCTCCTACGAGCAGTACTTC

V gene: TRBV9
J gene: TRBJ1-1
clone size: .
D gene: TRBD1
CDR3 protein: CASSVGTGGTEAFF
CDR3 DNA: TGTGCCAGCAGCGTAGGGACAGGGGGCACTGAAGCTTTCTTT

V gene: TRBV28
J gene: TRBJ2-7
clone size: .
D gene: TRBD2
CDR3 protein: CASRPTSGGKREQYF
CDR3 DNA: TGTGCCAGCAGGCCTACTAGCGGGGGAAAGAGAGAGCAGTACTTC

V gene: TRBV30
J gene: TRBJ2-5
clone size: once
D gene: .
CDR3 protein: CAWSVRSRGGRETQYF
CDR3 DNA: TGTGCCTGGAGTGTACGATCCAGGGGAGGGCGAGAGACCCAGTACTTC

V gene: TRBV10-3
J gene: TRBJ1-2
clone size: .
D gene: TRBD1
CDR3 protein: CAISPNDRVGGYTF
CDR3 DNA: TGTGCCATCAGCCCCAACGACAGGGTGGGGGGCTACACCTTC

V gene: TRBV28
J gene: TRBJ1-1
clone size: .
D gene: .
CDR3 protein: CASRGNPTGANTEAFF
CDR3 DNA: TGTGCCAGCAGGGGGAACCCGACAGGCGCCAACACTGAAGCTTTCTTT

V gene: TRBV18
J gene: TRBJ2-1
clone size: .
D gene: TRBD2
CDR3 protein: CASSPPSGVGDEQFF
CDR3 DNA: TGTGCCAGCTCACCCCCTAGCGGGGTGGGAGATGAGCAGTTCTTC

V gene: TRBV6-1
J gene: TRBJ2-7
clone size: .
D gene: .
CDR3 protein: CASSSGYVLTYEQYF
CDR3 DNA: TGTGCCAGCAGTTCGGGATACGTGCTAACCTACGAGCAGTACTTC

V gene: TRBV4-1
J gene: TRBJ1-2
clone size: .
D gene: .
CDR3 protein: CASSQGRGIGLDGYTF
CDR3 DNA: TGCGCCAGCAGCCAAGGACGGGGGATCGGGTTGGATGGCTACACCTTC

V gene: TRBV18
J gene: TRBJ2-7
clone size: few
D gene: TRBD2
CDR3 protein: CASSPSGWGSYEQYF
CDR3 DNA: TGTGCCAGCTCACCTAGCGGGTGGGGCTCCTACGAGCAGTACTTC

V gene: TRBV5-6
J gene: TRBJ2-4
clone size: once
D gene: .
CDR3 protein: CASSLSREMKNIQYF
CDR3 DNA: TGTGCCAGCAGCTTGTCCCGGGAGATGAAAAACATTCAGTACTTC

V gene: TRBV19
J gene: TRBJ2-1
clone size: .
D gene: TRBD2
CDR3 protein: CASSMMAGGNEQFF
CDR3 DNA: TGTGCCAGTAGTATGATGGCGGGGGGGAATGAGCAGTTCTTC

V gene: TRBV2
J gene: TRBJ2-7
clone size: .
D gene: .
CDR3 protein: CASRPGYYEQYF
CDR3 DNA: TGTGCCAGCAGACCCGGTTACTACGAGCAGTACTTC